A selection of T cell receptor beta chains follows, all from one sample in a study of blood T cell repertoires in COVID-19. The repertoire was sequenced with immunoSEQ multiplex PCR; TCRdb's copy has only in-frame clones and lacks some. The table includes 120,000 to 150,000 clones, around 90% detected once. Sequenced sample: peripheral blood. All receptors come from a human donor in a cohort sampled during active COVID-19. CDR3s leave out the opening cysteine and the closing phenylalanine or tryptophan. The size entry is marked missing in some rows and otherwise reads once, few, many or a size class.

j_call v_call clone_size cdr3_length cdr3_aa
TRBJ1-2 TRBV6-1 . 12 ASSLPSDNYGYT
TRBJ2-3 TRBV5-4 once 12 ASSSATAPDTQY
TRBJ2-3 TRBV12-2 . 12 ASRFGTSTDTQY
TRBJ2-5 TRBV28 once 14 ASSLGTSGSKKTQY
TRBJ1-2 TRBV6-2/TRBV6-3 . 11 ASSKGSLYGYT
TRBJ2-5 TRBV28 . 15 ASSLPGLAGGAETQY
TRBJ2-7 TRBV13 once 14 ASSLTVGVAEYEQY
TRBJ1-3 TRBV18 . 14 ASSSIGHLSGNTIY
TRBJ1-1 TRBV2 . 11 ASRGGRGTEAF
TRBJ2-1 TRBV19 . 13 ASRLAGAGRNEQF
TRBJ2-1 TRBV28 . 13 ASSTGTGTYNEQF
TRBJ2-2 TRBV6-6 . 13 ASSYVGPNTGELF
TRBJ2-7 TRBV5-8 . 14 ASSLTLGTASYEQY
TRBJ1-5 TRBV2 . 13 ASSVEGASAQPQH
TRBJ2-7 TRBV11-2 . 12 ASSLLAGGNEQY
TRBJ1-1 TRBV5-1 . 12 ASSLQGWQTEAF
TRBJ1-1 TRBV2 . 12 ASSVRGMNTEAF